This T cell receptor beta chain was identified in a study of shared T cell receptors in the human thymus. Assay used: immunoSEQ multiplex PCR; TCRdb lists only in-frame clones, some missing. Of 450,000 to 650,000 clones in the sample, around 82% were seen once. The CDR3 contains 13 residues. V lost 6 bases, J lost 1 base, and 9 bases lay in between. Germline V gene sequence: CDR1 MNHNS, CDR2 SASEGT. These records were also assigned to another study, of human thymus T cells. That report adds: Infants served as donors; they were healthy and Finnish and were having corrective surgery for congenital heart defects.

The chain joins TRBV6-1 to TRBJ1-1, with D unresolved. The sequence derives from a boy under two years old with a congenital heart defect. The sample was thymocytes. DNA for the CDR3: TGTGCCAGCAGGGGCCGACAGAACACTGAAGCTTTCTTT. Amino acids: CASRGRQNTEAFF.